Shown below are 30 T cell receptor beta chains from a single sample sequenced in a study of blood T cells in healthy people across ages (dated by TCRdb to the mid-2010s). The library was obtained by 5' RACE. Sequencing instrument: Illumina HiSeq 2500. A second PCR of roughly 7 to 11 cycles was performed with a sample-barcoded 5' primer and a J-beta primer mix. TCRdb applied fastp at Q25 and MiXCR to the public reads, then kept only in-frame beta chains. Every entry covers one CDR3 protein and lists the most common genes and DNA from its rows. The sample data list approximately 690,000 distinct CDR3 sequences, and around 41% of these were observed just once. About 32% of the sample lies in the top ten. The sequenced sample consisted of blood. These receptors were collected from an elderly man in good health.

Only a few counts were recorded for this clonotype. This rearrangement joins TRBV3-1 to TRBJ2-1; 7 bases line up with TRBD2. V shed 3 bases, J shed 7 bases, and the junction held 6 bases outside the gene matches. Germline-derived CDR1 and CDR2 are LGHDT and YNNKEL (reference sequence). This CDR3 has 14 residues. CDR3 DNA sequence: TGTGCCAGCAGCCACAGACTAGCCGGGAATGAGCAGTTCTTC. Translating it yields CASSHRLAGNEQFF.

The chain recombines TRBV6-2 or TRBV6-3 with TRBJ1-5; 7 nucleotides align to TRBD1. With 4 bases clipped from V and 1 base from J, the junction kept 4 bases outside the gene matches. Germline assignment: CDR1 MNHEY and CDR2 SVGEGT. This CDR3 is 15 amino acids long. CDR3 in amino acids: CASSSTGLSNQPQHF. CDR3 DNA: TGTGCCAGCAGTTCGACAGGGTTGAGCAATCAGCCCCAGCATTTT.

This chain joins TRBV7-9 and TRBJ2-1, with D hard to call. V was pared by 5 bases and J by 2 bases, with 10 bases between. This CDR3 contains 14 residues. CDR1 is SEHNR, CDR2 FQNEAQ, per germline (reference sequence). The CDR3 DNA reads TGTGCCAGCAGCGGGCATACCACCTACAATGAGCAGTTCTTC. Protein sequence: CASSGHTTYNEQFF.

This clonotype has just a few counts. The chain joins TRBV24-1 to TRBJ2-5; TRBD1 or TRBD2 may be the D gene (6 bases each). CDR3 length: 17 residues. The ends were cut back, 0 bases at V and 5 bases at J, with 18 bases in the middle. Per the germline V gene, CDR1 is KGHDR and CDR2 is SFDVKD. CDR3 coding DNA: TGTGCCACCAGTGATTTGCAGACGGGGGCGAACGGGGAGACCCAGTACTTC. The encoded protein is CATSDLQTGANGETQYF.

CDR3 amino acids: CASSPTYTQETQFF. As DNA, the CDR3 is TGTGCCAGCAGCCCGACTTATACCCAAGAGACCCAGTTCTTC. The genes are TRBV7-2 and TRBJ2-5; D unclear. The assigned J gene may be wrong: the sequence end matches TRBJ2-1 better. The length of the CDR3 is 14 residues. Germline V lookup: CDR1 SGHTA, CDR2 FQGNSA.

This clonotype showed up just a few times. The chain links TRBV4-3 to TRBJ2-3, with 9 bases fitting TRBD2. This CDR3 contains 16 residues. With 1 base clipped from V and 5 bases from J, the junction kept 7 bases outside the gene matches. CDR1 is LGHNA, CDR2 YSLEER, per germline. This CDR3 reads CASSQGGGRAQDTQYF. The DNA for the CDR3 is TGCGCCAGCAGCCAAGGGGGCGGGAGGGCCCAAGATACGCAGTATTTT.

V and J are TRBV9 and TRBJ2-7; D uncertain. The assigned J gene may be wrong: the sequence end matches TRBJ2-5 better. The length of the CDR3 is 12 residues. The germline V gene encodes CDR1 SGDLS and CDR2 YYNGEE. This CDR3 reads CASSVGSGTQYF. CDR3 DNA: TGTGCCAGCAGCGTAGGTTCAGGGACCCAGTACTTC.

CDR3 residues: CASSVGPGTMYEQYF. Written as DNA, the CDR3 is TGTGCCAGCAGCGTAGGCCCGGGAACCATGTACGAGCAGTACTTC. This rearrangement joins TRBV9 to TRBJ2-7; weak D call: TRBD2 (5 bases). The CDR3 has 15 amino acids. The V and J ends lost 0 bases and 4 bases respectively, with 14 bases between them. Germline CDR1 and CDR2: SGDLS and YYNGEE.

V usage is TRBV29-1 and J usage is TRBJ2-3; no clear D. Germline V gene sequence: CDR1 SQVTM, CDR2 ANQGSEA. Deletions cut 3 bases from V and 3 bases from J, with 13 bases between. The CDR3 is 14 residues long. The CDR3 nucleotides read TGCAGCGTTGAGATTGTAGCAGGAACAGATACGCAGTATTTT. Translated: CSVEIVAGTDTQYF.

This chain joins TRBV6-2 or TRBV6-3 and TRBJ2-3; D might be TRBD1 (5 bases). CDR3 length equals 18 residues. The germline V and J ends were trimmed by 5 bases and 3 bases, with 24 bases remaining between them. CDR1 is MNHEY, CDR2 SVGEGT, per germline. The chain's CDR3 is CASSPIKLTGRGTDTQYF. CDR3 sequence (DNA): TGTGCCAGCAGTCCGATAAAGCTTACAGGAAGAGGAACAGATACGCAGTATTTT.

V and J are TRBV6-1 and TRBJ2-7, with TRBD2 matching 11 bases. Germline trimming cut 2 bases from V and 4 bases from J; bases unmatched to any gene: 4. The CDR3 loop spans 15 amino acids. CDR1 is MNHNS, CDR2 SASEGT, per germline. The CDR3 coding sequence is TGTGCCAGCAGTGAATCGGCTAGCGGGAGGTACGAGCAGTACTTC. It codes for CASSESASGRYEQYF.

This clonotype has ten or more counts. This rearrangement joins TRBV9 to TRBJ1-2, with no clear D. The CDR3 runs to 13 residues. Deletions cut 0 bases from V and 4 bases from J, with 7 bases between. Germline CDR1 SGDLS, CDR2 YYNGEE. CDR3 bases: TGTGCCAGCAGCGTAGGACGTGGCTATGGCTACACCTTC. Translating gives CASSVGRGYGYTF.

V gene TRBV4-3 combines with J gene TRBJ2-3; D possibly matches TRBD1 or TRBD2 (6 bases each). Germline CDR1 LGHNA, CDR2 YSLEER. V lost 0 bases, J lost 2 bases, and 15 bases lay in between. This CDR3 is built from 17 residues. The CDR3 spells CASSQESRGPYTDTQYF. As DNA, the CDR3 is TGCGCCAGCAGCCAAGAGTCTCGGGGGCCGTACACAGATACGCAGTATTTT.

This clonotype was detected a few times. This chain connects TRBV3-1 to TRBJ2-7; no clear D. In germline, CDR1 is LGHDT, CDR2 YNNKEL (reference sequence). The CDR3 runs to 15 residues. The V gene lost 4 bases and the J gene lost 0 bases, with 13 bases spanning the gap. Here the CDR3 reads CASSPTAATSYEQYF. The CDR3 coding sequence is TGTGCCAGCAGCCCCACTGCAGCGACCTCCTACGAGCAGTACTTC.

This clonotype has at least ten counts. This chain uses TRBV6-2 or TRBV6-3 with TRBJ2-2; 7 bases are shared with TRBD2. The CDR3 is made up of 13 amino acids. J was trimmed by 5 bases and V by 4 bases; bases with no gene match: 1. Germline values: CDR1 MNHEY, CDR2 SVGEGT. CDR3: CASSSGRTGELFF. Written as DNA, the CDR3 is TGTGCCAGCAGTTCCGGGAGGACCGGGGAGCTGTTTTTT.

The chain recombines TRBV18 with TRBJ2-3; TRBD1 aligns across 7 bases. There are 15 residues in the CDR3. Germline loops: CDR1 KGHSH, CDR2 LQKENI. J was trimmed by 3 bases and V by 5 bases; bases with no gene match: 8. The CDR3: CASSSRQGRTDTQYF. CDR3 nucleotides: TGTGCCAGCTCAAGTAGACAGGGAAGGACAGATACGCAGTATTTT. Full variable domain (outside the CDR3, taken from reference TRBV18 and TRBJ2-3): NAGVMQNPRHLVRRRGQEARLRCSPMKGHSHVYWYRQLPEEGLKFMVYLQKENIIDESGMPKERFSAEFPKEGPSILRIQQVVRGDSAAYFCASSSRQGRTDTQYFGPGTRLTVL.

This chain joins TRBV27 and TRBJ1-1; D call uncertain. The germline gives CDR1 MNHEY, CDR2 SMNVEV (reference sequence). V dropped 2 bases and J dropped 4 bases, with 20 bases sitting between them. CDR3 size: 17 residues. The CDR3 nucleotides read TGTGCCAGCAGTTTACTCACGGCAGACGGGTCGAGCACTGAAGCTTTCTTT. Its protein is CASSLLTADGSSTEAFF.

This clonotype is a singleton in its sample. The genes are TRBV15 and TRBJ2-1; D might be TRBD2 (7 bases). CDR1 LNHNV and CDR2 YYDKDF come from the germline V gene (reference sequence). V was pared by 8 bases and J by 6 bases, with 17 bases between. This CDR3 region has 14 residues. For the CDR3, the DNA is TGTGCCACCGCAGGGGAGGGTTTGGTCAATGAGCAGTTCTTC. Residues: CATAGEGLVNEQFF.

The chain has TRBV7-2 and TRBJ2-7; 9 positions match TRBD1. Looked up from germline, CDR1 is SGHTA and CDR2 is FQGNSA. The CDR3 spans 13 residues. V dropped 0 bases and J dropped 12; count of bases not matched to a gene: 6. CDR3 sequence reads: CASSLAGQGKRYF. CDR3 DNA: TGTGCCAGCAGCTTAGCGGGACAGGGAAAACGGTACTTC.

V and J are TRBV29-1 and TRBJ2-7; perhaps D is TRBD1 or TRBD2 (5 bases each). The V end lost 3 bases, the J end lost 0 bases, and 12 bases lay between the germline ends. Germline V CDR1 and CDR2: SQVTM, ANQGSEA. The CDR3 totals 14 residues. CDR3 in DNA: TGCAGCGTTGACTCCGGGACCGGCTCCTACGAGCAGTACTTC. Protein sequence: CSVDSGTGSYEQYF.

This clonotype occurred once. The chain employs TRBV9 and TRBJ2-3; D call uncertain. This CDR3 is 16 amino acids long. V lost 2 bases and J lost 3, with 16 bases in between. Germline CDR1 is SGDLS and CDR2 is YYNGEE. CDR3 bases: TGTGCCAGCAGCGTCACCCCGGAAATAACGACAGATACGCAGTATTTT. It codes for CASSVTPEITTDTQYF. Looking up the rest from reference TRBV9 and TRBJ2-3 gives the full variable domain: DSGVTQTPKHLITATGQRVTLRCSPRSGDLSVYWYQQSLDQGLQFLIQYYNGEERAKGNILERFSAQQFPDLHSELNLSSLELGDSALYFCASSVTPEITTDTQYFGPGTRLTVL.

This clonotype came up many times. The rearrangement uses TRBV20-1 and TRBJ1-2; maybe TRBD1 (5 bases). Between the trimmed V and J ends, which lost 0 bases and 5 bases, there was a span of 10 bases. The CDR3 loop spans 13 amino acids. Per the germline V gene, CDR1 is DFQATT and CDR2 is SNEGSKA (reference sequence). CDR3 protein: CSARDRDPYGYTF. In nucleotides, the CDR3 is TGCAGTGCTAGAGACCGGGACCCTTATGGCTACACCTTC.

As regards this clonotype: A much bigger clone sits one base away, suggesting this may be a read error. V gene TRBV7-6 combines with J gene TRBJ2-1; D is unclear. Trimming took 1 base from V and 13 from J, leaving 11 bases between them. Germline CDR1 reads SGHVS; CDR2 reads FNYEAQ. The CDR3 runs to 12 residues. Here the CDR3 reads CASSLDTETQFF. DNA for the CDR3: TGTGCCAGCAGCTTAGATACGGAGACCCAGTTCTTC. The full variable domain, completed using reference TRBV7-6 and TRBJ2-1, is GAGVSQSPRYKVTKRGQDVALRCDPISGHVSLYWYRQALGQGPEFLTYFNYEAQQDKSGLPNDRFSAERPEGSISTLTIQRTEQRDSAMYRCASSLDTETQFFGPGTRLTVL.

This clonotype was observed a handful of times. V and J are TRBV20-1 and TRBJ2-1, with D possibly being TRBD2 (6 bases). This CDR3 has 16 residues. The germline gives CDR1 DFQATT, CDR2 SNEGSKA (reference sequence). V lost 3 bases, J lost 8 bases, and 23 bases lay in between. CDR3 nucleotides: TGCAGTGCTAGCGGGGTAGCTCGAGGTGCTAGCGATGAGCAGTTCTTC. It is translated as CSASGVARGASDEQFF.

Only a few counts were recorded for this clonotype. The rearrangement joins TRBV7-9 to TRBJ2-5, with D tentatively TRBD2 (6 bases). The germline V gene has CDR1 SEHNR and CDR2 FQNEAQ (reference sequence). Trimming stripped 1 base from V and 8 bases from J, with 32 bases between. CDR3 length: 20 amino acids. CDR3 DNA sequence: TGTGCCAGCAGCTTAGATTCTCCCCGCACCGGGACTCAGCTTAGTAGAACCCAGTACTTC. It codes for CASSLDSPRTGTQLSRTQYF.

This clonotype was detected a few times. The chain uses TRBV6-5 and TRBJ2-1; 7 nucleotides line up with TRBD1. After removal of 7 bases from V and 5 bases from J, the junction contained 11 bases not matched to a gene. Germline assignment: CDR1 MNHEY and CDR2 SVGAGI. This CDR3 comprises 15 residues. The CDR3 region is CASNVGDRTNNEQFF. CDR3 nucleotide sequence: TGTGCCAGCAATGTTGGGGACAGAACTAACAATGAGCAGTTCTTC.

About this clonotype: Mismatch with germline at one junction end may stem from a read error. The CDR3 reads CASNTGGSSNERLFF. The CDR3 nucleotides are TGCGCCAGCAACACAGGGGGAAGTTCTAATGAAAGACTGTTTTTT. The V and J genes are TRBV5-1 and TRBJ1-4; TRBD1 matches at 8 bases. The length of the CDR3 is 15 residues. Germline CDR1 reads SGHRS; CDR2 reads YFSETQ.

This chain joins TRBV12-5 and TRBJ1-5; 7 bases are shared with TRBD1. Germline CDR1 LGHNT, CDR2 FRNRAP. The junction had 9 bases not matched to a gene; V was cut back by 6 bases and J by 7 bases. The CDR3 sequence is 14 residues long. In nucleotides, the CDR3 is TGTGCTAGTGGAGCCACAGGGGTAGAACAGCCCCAGCATTTT. This codes for CASGATGVEQPQHF.

This clonotype showed up just a few times. The CDR3 region has the DNA TGTGCCAGCAGCTTAGAAGGGCTCGTGGAGCTGTTTTTT. Protein sequence: CASSLEGLVELFF. The chain uses TRBV7-9 and TRBJ2-2; D gene uncertain. The CDR3 is 13 amino acids. V gave up 1 base and J gave up 10 bases, with 10 bases separating them. Germline CDR1 SEHNR, CDR2 FQNEAQ (reference sequence).

This clonotype has a single count. This could be a read error, since a much larger clone is one nucleotide away. This rearrangement joins TRBV28 to TRBJ1-6; the D is unclear. In germline, CDR1 is MDHEN, CDR2 SYDVKM. This CDR3 has 14 residues. The CDR3 region is CASSSDGDNPPLHF. The CDR3 coding sequence is TGTGCCAGCAGCTCCGACGGGGATAATCCACCCCTCCACTTT.